These 6 T cell receptor beta chains were sequenced from one sample in a study of OX40 agonist ivuxolimab in advanced cancers. Sequencing was performed with immunoSEQ multiplex PCR; in TCRdb, only in-frame clones are kept and a portion is missing. The sample shows tens of thousands of clones, more than 70% of them seen only once. The material was CD4+ or CD8+ T cells sorted from blood, obtained in a trial of the OX40 agonist ivuxolimab. Receptor source: an adult with an advanced solid tumor such as melanoma, head and neck, liver or kidney cancer.

This chain links TRBV30 with TRBJ2-2; D is possibly TRBD2 (6 bases). The CDR3 runs to 18 residues. Germline assignment: CDR1 GTSNPN and CDR2 SVGIG (reference sequence). The ends were cut back, 0 bases at V and 4 bases at J, with 21 bases in the middle. DNA for the CDR3: TGTGCCTGGAGTGTAGCGATAGGAGGAGGGGACGGCACCGGGGAGCTGTTTTTT. As protein: CAWSVAIGGGDGTGELFF.

The genes are TRBV6-5 and TRBJ2-7; tentative D call: TRBD1 (5 bases). This CDR3 region has 15 residues. Germline V gene sequence: CDR1 MNHEY, CDR2 SVGAGI. Trimming took off 4 bases at V and 6 bases at J, with 19 bases between the two ends. CDR3 nucleotide sequence: TGTGCCAGCAGTTCAACAGGTATAGCTGTCCGCGAGCAGTACTTC. The encoded protein is CASSSTGIAVREQYF.

The chain carries TRBV7-9 and TRBJ1-6; possibly TRBD1 for D (6 bases). The CDR3 extends over 12 amino acids. Germline V lookup: CDR1 SEHNR, CDR2 FQNEAQ (reference sequence). The V and J ends lost 5 bases and 9 bases respectively, with 8 bases between them. The CDR3 sequence: CASSRTVSPLHF. DNA of the CDR3: TGTGCCAGCAGCCGGACAGTTTCACCCCTCCACTTT.

The gene calls are TRBV4-1 and TRBJ2-7; TRBD2 might be the D (5 bases). Per germline, CDR1 MGHRA and CDR2 YSYEKL. Trimming cost V 9 bases and J 4 bases, with 13 bases left between them. The CDR3 is made up of 12 amino acids. The CDR3: CASRGPAYEQYF. The CDR3 DNA reads as TGCGCCAGTAGAGGGCCAGCTTACGAGCAGTACTTC.

This chain links TRBV10-3 with TRBJ1-3, with 8 bases fitting TRBD1. This CDR3 is built from 13 residues. J lost 0 bases, V lost 10 bases, and 2 bases had no gene match. From germline, CDR1 is ENHRY and CDR2 SYGVKD. CDR3 region: CASTGGSGNTIYF. Written as DNA, the CDR3 is TGTGCCAGTACAGGGGGCTCTGGAAACACCATATATTTT.

The count of this clone is one. CDR3: CASSLLAASNTEAFF. The CDR3, as DNA: TGCGCCAGCAGCTTGTTGGCAGCCTCGAACACTGAAGCTTTCTTT. The V and J genes are TRBV5-1 and TRBJ1-1; D uncertain. Looked up from germline, CDR1 is SGHRS and CDR2 is YFSETQ. The CDR3 is made up of 15 amino acids. Trimming cost V 1 base and J 1 base, with 11 bases left between them.